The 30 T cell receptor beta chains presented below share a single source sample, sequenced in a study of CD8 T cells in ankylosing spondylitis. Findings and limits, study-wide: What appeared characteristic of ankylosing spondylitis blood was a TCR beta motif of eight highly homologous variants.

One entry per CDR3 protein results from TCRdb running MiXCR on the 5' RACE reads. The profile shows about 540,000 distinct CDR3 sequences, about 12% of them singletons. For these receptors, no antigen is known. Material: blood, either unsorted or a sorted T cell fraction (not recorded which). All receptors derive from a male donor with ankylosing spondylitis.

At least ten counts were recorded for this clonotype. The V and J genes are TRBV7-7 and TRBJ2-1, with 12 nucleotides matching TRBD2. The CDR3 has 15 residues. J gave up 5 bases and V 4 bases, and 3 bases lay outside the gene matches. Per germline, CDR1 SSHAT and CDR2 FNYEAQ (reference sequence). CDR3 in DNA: TGTGCCAGCAGCTCTAGCGGGAGGGCCGACAATGAGCAGTTCTTC. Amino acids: CASSSSGRADNEQFF.

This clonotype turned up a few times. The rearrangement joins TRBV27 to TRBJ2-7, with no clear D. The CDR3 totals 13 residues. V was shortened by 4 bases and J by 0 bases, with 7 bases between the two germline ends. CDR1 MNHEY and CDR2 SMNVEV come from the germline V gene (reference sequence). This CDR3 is CASSSLISYEQYV. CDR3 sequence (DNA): TGTGCCAGCAGTTCCCTAATCTCCTACGAGCAGTACGTC.

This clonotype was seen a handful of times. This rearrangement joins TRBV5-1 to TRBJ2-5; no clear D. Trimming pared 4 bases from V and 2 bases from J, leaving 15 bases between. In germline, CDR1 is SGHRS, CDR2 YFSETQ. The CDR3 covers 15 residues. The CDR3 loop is CASSITRAPQETQYF. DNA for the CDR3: TGCGCCAGCAGCATCACCCGGGCCCCGCAAGAGACCCAGTACTTC.

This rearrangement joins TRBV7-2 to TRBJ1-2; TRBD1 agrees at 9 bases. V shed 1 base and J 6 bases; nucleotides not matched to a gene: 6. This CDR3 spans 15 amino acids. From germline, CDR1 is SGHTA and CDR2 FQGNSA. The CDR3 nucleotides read TGTGCCAGCAGCTTAGGGGGACAGGGTCTGAATGGCTACACCTTC. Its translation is CASSLGGQGLNGYTF.

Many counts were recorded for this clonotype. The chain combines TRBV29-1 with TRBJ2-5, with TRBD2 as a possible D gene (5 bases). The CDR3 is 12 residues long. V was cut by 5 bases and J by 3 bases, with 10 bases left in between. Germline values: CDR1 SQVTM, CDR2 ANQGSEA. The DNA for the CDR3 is TGCAGCGTTCTCGGGGTCGAAGAGACCCAGTACTTC. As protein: CSVLGVEETQYF.

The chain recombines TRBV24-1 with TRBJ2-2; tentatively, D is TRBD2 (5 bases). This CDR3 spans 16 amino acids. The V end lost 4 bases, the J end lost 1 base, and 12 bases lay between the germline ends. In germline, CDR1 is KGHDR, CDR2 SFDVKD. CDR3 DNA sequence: TGTGCCACCAGTGACCCCCACCGGGGGAACACCGGGGAGCTGTTTTTT. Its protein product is CATSDPHRGNTGELFF.

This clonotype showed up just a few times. As DNA, the CDR3 is TGCGCCAGCAGCCTGGGGGGGCGGGGGTACTCCTACAATGAGCAGTTCTTC. It translates to CASSLGGRGYSYNEQFF. The chain recombines TRBV4-1 with TRBJ2-1; tentatively, D is TRBD2 (7 bases). V shed 4 bases and J shed 0 bases, with 16 bases lying between them. The germline V gene encodes CDR1 MGHRA and CDR2 YSYEKL. There are 17 residues in the CDR3.

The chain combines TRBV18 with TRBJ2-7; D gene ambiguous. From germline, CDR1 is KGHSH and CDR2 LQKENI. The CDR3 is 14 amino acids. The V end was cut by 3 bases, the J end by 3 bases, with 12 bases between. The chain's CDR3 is CASSPSQQNYEQYF. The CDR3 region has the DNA TGTGCCAGCTCACCTTCACAACAAAACTACGAGCAGTACTTC. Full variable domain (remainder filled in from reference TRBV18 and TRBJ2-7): NAGVMQNPRHLVRRRGQEARLRCSPMKGHSHVYWYRQLPEEGLKFMVYLQKENIIDESGMPKERFSAEFPKEGPSILRIQQVVRGDSAAYFCASSPSQQNYEQYFGPGTRLTVT.

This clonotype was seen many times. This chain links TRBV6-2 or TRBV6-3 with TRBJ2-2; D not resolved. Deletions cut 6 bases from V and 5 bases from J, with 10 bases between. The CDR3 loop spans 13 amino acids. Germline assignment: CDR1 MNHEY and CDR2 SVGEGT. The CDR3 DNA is TGTGCCAGCAGACCCGACGGAACCGGGGAGCTGTTTTTT. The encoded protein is CASRPDGTGELFF.

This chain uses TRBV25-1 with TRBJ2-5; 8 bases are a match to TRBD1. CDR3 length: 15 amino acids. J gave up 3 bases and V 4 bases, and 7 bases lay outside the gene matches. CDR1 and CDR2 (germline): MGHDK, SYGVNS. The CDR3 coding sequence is TGTGCCAGCAGTGTCCTCGGACAGGGTGAAGAGACCCAGTACTTC. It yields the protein CASSVLGQGEETQYF.

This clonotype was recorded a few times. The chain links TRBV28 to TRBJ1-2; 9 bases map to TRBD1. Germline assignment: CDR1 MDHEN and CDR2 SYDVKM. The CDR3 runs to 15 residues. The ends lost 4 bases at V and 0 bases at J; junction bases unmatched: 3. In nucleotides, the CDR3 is TGTGCCAGCAGTTCCGGGACAGGGACTAACTATGGCTACACCTTC. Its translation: CASSSGTGTNYGYTF.

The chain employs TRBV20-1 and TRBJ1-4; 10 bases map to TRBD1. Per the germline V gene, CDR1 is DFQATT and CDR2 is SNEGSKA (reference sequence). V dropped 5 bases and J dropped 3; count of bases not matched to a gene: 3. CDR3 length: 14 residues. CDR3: CSAGTGVANEKLFF. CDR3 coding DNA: TGCAGTGCTGGGACAGGGGTCGCTAATGAAAAACTGTTTTTT.

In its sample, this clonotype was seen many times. The CDR3 DNA is TGTGCCAGCAGTGGGCATTTTCAAAATTCACCCCTCCACTTT. Protein sequence: CASSGHFQNSPLHF. The rearrangement uses TRBV2 and TRBJ1-6; no clear D gene. This CDR3 is built from 14 residues. Per the germline V gene, CDR1 is SNHLY and CDR2 is FYNNEI. The V and J ends lost 4 bases and 7 bases respectively, with 11 bases between them.

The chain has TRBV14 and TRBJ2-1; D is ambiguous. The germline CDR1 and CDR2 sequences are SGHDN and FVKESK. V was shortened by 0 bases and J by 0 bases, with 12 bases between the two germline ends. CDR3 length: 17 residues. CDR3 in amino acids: CASSQERVGNSYNEQFF. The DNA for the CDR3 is TGTGCCAGCAGCCAAGAACGGGTGGGGAACTCCTACAATGAGCAGTTCTTC.

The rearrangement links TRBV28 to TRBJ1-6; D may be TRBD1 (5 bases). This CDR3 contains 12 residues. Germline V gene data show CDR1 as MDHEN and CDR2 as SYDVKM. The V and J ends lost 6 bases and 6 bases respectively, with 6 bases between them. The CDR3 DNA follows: TGTGCCAGCAGACAGGCTAATTCACCCCTCCACTTT. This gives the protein CASRQANSPLHF.

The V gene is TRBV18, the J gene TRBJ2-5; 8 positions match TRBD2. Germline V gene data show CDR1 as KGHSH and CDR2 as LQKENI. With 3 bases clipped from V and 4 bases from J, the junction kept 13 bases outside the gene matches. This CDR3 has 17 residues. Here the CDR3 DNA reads TGTGCCAGCTCACCGAGACGGGGAGCGGGAGAGGGAGAGACCCAGTACTTC. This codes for CASSPRRGAGEGETQYF. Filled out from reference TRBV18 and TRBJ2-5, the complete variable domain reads NAGVMQNPRHLVRRRGQEARLRCSPMKGHSHVYWYRQLPEEGLKFMVYLQKENIIDESGMPKERFSAEFPKEGPSILRIQQVVRGDSAAYFCASSPRRGAGEGETQYFGPGTRLLVL.

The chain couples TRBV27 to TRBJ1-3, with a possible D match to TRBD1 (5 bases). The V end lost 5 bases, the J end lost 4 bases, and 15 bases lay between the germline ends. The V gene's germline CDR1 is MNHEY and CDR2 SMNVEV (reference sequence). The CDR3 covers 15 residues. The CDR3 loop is CASSPQGEAGNTIYF. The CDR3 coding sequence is TGTGCCAGCAGTCCCCAAGGGGAGGCCGGAAACACCATATATTTT.

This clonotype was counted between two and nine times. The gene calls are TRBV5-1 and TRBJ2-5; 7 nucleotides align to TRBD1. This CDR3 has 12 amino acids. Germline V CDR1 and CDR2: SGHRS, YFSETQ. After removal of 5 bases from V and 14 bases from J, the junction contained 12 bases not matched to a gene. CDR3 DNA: TGCGCCAGCAGAGTTGACAGGGCGAGCCTATACTTC. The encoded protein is CASRVDRASLYF.

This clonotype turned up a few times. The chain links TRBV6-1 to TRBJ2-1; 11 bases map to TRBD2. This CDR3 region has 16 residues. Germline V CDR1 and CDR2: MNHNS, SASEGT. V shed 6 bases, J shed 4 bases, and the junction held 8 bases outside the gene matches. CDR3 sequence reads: CASSRIGTSGYNEQFF. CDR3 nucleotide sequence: TGTGCCAGCAGCCGAATCGGGACTAGCGGATACAATGAGCAGTTCTTC.

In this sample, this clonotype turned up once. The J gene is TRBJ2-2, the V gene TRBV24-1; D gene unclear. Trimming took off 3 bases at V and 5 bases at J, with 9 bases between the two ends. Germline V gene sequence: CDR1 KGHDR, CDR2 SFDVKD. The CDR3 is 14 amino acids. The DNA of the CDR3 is TGTGCCACCAGTGATACCGTTGATACCGGGGAGCTGTTTTTT. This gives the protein CATSDTVDTGELFF.

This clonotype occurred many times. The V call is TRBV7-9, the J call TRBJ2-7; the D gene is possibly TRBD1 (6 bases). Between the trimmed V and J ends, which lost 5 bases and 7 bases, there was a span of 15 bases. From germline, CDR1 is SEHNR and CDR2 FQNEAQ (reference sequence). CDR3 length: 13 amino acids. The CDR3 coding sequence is TGTGCCAGCAGCCCGCCCGTAGGGGGAGAGCAGTACTTC. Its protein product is CASSPPVGGEQYF.

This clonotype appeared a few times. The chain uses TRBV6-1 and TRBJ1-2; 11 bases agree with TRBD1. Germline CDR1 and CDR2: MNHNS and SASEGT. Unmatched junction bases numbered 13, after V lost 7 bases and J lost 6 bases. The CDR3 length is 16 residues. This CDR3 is CASNSDRGQGVDGYTF. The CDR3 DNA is TGTGCCAGCAACTCGGACAGGGGGCAAGGCGTAGATGGCTACACCTTC.

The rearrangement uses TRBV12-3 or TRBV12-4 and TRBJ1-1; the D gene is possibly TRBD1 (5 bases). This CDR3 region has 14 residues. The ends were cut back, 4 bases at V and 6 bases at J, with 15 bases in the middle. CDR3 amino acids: CASSSTEGVAEAFF. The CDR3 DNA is TGTGCCAGCAGTTCGACTGAAGGGGTGGCTGAAGCTTTCTTT.

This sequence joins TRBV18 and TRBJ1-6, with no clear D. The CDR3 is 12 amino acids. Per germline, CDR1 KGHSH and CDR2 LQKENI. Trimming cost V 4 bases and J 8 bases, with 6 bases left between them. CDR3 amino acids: CASSLFDSPLHF. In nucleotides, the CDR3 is TGTGCCAGCTCACTCTTCGATTCACCCCTCCACTTT.

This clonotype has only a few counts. The DNA for the CDR3 is TGTGCCAGCAGCCCCGGACAGGGTTACTCCTACGAGCAGTACTTC. This translates into CASSPGQGYSYEQYF. V is TRBV5-6 and J is TRBJ2-7; 8 bases line up with TRBD1. This CDR3 is 15 amino acids long. CDR1 SGHDT and CDR2 YYEEEE come from the germline V gene. V trimming: 4 bases; J trimming: 0 bases; junction bases outside the gene matches: 6.

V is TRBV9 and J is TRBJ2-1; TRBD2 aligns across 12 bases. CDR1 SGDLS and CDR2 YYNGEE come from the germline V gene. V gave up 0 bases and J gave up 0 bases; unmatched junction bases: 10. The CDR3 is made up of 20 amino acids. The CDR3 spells CASSVATSGRTFNSYNEQFF. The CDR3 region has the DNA TGTGCCAGCAGCGTAGCTACTAGCGGGAGGACCTTTAACTCCTACAATGAGCAGTTCTTC.

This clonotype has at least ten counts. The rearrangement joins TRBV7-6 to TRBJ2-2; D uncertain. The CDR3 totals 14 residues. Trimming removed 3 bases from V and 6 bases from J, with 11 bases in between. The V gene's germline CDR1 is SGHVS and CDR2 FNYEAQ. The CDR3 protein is CASSFDLSPGELFF. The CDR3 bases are TGTGCCAGCAGCTTCGACCTAAGTCCCGGGGAGCTGTTTTTT.

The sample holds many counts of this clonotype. CDR3 sequence (DNA): TGTGCCAGCAGTCCGGGGACAGGGCGGCAGTTCTTC. Protein sequence: CASSPGTGRQFF. This sequence joins TRBV12-3 or TRBV12-4 and TRBJ2-1, with 9 bases lining up with TRBD1. Losses at the gene ends were 5 bases for V and 12 bases for J; bases not matched to a gene: 5. The CDR3 loop spans 12 amino acids.

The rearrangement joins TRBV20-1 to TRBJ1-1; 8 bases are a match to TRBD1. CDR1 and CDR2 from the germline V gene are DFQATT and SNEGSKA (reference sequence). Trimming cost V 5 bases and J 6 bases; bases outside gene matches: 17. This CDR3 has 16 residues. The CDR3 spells CSAAQIRQGLGSEAFF. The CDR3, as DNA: TGCAGTGCTGCACAGATCCGACAGGGGCTTGGCTCTGAAGCTTTCTTT.

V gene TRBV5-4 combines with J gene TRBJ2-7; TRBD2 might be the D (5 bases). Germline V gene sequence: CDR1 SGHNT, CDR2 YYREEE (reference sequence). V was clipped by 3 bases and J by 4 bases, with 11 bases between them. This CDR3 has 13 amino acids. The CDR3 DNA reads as TGTGCCAGCAGCTCTTCGGACTGGTACGAGCAGTACTTC. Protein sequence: CASSSSDWYEQYF.